These 30 T cell receptor beta chains originate from one sample sequenced in a study of Graves' ophthalmopathy and Graves' hyperthyroidism. The authors amplified TCR beta CDR3 regions from RNA transcripts. The library came from an HTBI-primed first-round RT-PCR and a second-round multiplex PCR. TCRdb called the multiplex PCR reads again in MiXCR, with one record for every CDR3 protein. The sample contains about 150,000 distinct CDR3 sequences, 30% to 45% of which appear only once. The sequencing sample was made of peripheral blood. These receptors were obtained from a woman aged 40 to 55 with Graves' ophthalmopathy.

This chain links TRBV7-9 with TRBJ1-2, with D possibly being TRBD1 (5 bases). This CDR3 is 14 amino acids long. Germline loops: CDR1 SEHNR, CDR2 FQNEAQ (reference sequence). V was trimmed by 6 bases and J by 2 bases, leaving 13 bases between them. The CDR3, as DNA: TGTGCCAGCAGTCCTCGGGGGATAAACTATGGCTACACCTTC. It is translated as CASSPRGINYGYTF.

This clonotype was seen at least ten times. The chain carries TRBV3-1 and TRBJ1-1, with 10 bases lining up with TRBD1. The CDR3 spans 14 residues. The V and J ends lost 0 bases and 14 bases, in that order; junction bases with no gene match: 9. The germline V gene encodes CDR1 LGHDT and CDR2 YNNKEL (reference sequence). The CDR3 reads CASSQDGTGVELFF. The CDR3, as DNA: TGTGCCAGCAGCCAAGACGGGACAGGGGTGGAGTTGTTCTTT. Full variable domain (outside the CDR3, taken from reference TRBV3-1 and TRBJ1-1): DTAVSQTPKYLVTQMGNDKSIKCEQNLGHDTMYWYKQDSKKFLKIMFSYNNKELIINETVPNRFSPKSPDKAHLNLHINSLELGDSAVYFCASSQDGTGVELFFGQGTRLTVV.

The rearrangement joins TRBV30 to TRBJ1-1; 8 bases match TRBD1. CDR1 GTSNPN and CDR2 SVGIG come from the germline V gene (reference sequence). Unmatched junction bases numbered 5, after V lost 3 bases and J lost 2 bases. The CDR3 totals 14 residues. The CDR3 protein is CAWRATGANTEAFF. The CDR3 bases are TGTGCCTGGAGGGCGACAGGGGCTAACACTGAAGCTTTCTTT.

The chain joins TRBV2 to TRBJ1-1; a weak D match, TRBD1 (6 bases). The germline CDR1 and CDR2 sequences are SNHLY and FYNNEI. V gave up 5 bases and J gave up 5 bases, with 15 bases separating them. The CDR3 is 14 residues long. DNA for the CDR3: TGTGCCAGCAGTACCACAGGGAAGGATACTGAAGCTTTCTTT. Translating it yields CASSTTGKDTEAFF.

The chain uses TRBV2 and TRBJ2-2; a weak D match, TRBD2 (5 bases). Germline V gene lookup returns CDR1 SNHLY and CDR2 FYNNEI. The V gene lost 8 bases and the J gene lost 0 bases, with 13 bases spanning the gap. This CDR3 region has 15 residues. The CDR3 sequence is CASQVLASNTGELFF. The CDR3 nucleotides are TGTGCCAGCCAAGTGCTAGCATCGAACACCGGGGAGCTGTTTTTT.

The chain links TRBV27 to TRBJ1-6; a possible D gene is TRBD1 (5 bases). Trimming took off 6 bases at V and 14 bases at J, with 14 bases between the two ends. The CDR3 sequence is 12 residues long. Germline V gene lookup returns CDR1 MNHEY and CDR2 SMNVEV (reference sequence). The CDR3 is CASRGVGGALHF. The CDR3 bases are TGTGCCAGCAGGGGAGTTGGGGGGGCCCTCCACTTT.

At least ten counts were recorded for this clonotype. The V and J genes are TRBV7-8 and TRBJ2-5, with TRBD2 matching over 12 bases. With V trimmed by 4 bases and J by 6 bases, 12 bases remained unmatched. CDR3 size: 17 residues. CDR1 SGHVS and CDR2 FQNEAQ come from the germline V gene. As DNA, the CDR3 is TGTGCCAGCAGCTCCCTAGCGGGGGGGCCAGGTACGAAGACCCAGTACTTC. Amino acids: CASSSLAGGPGTKTQYF.

This clonotype was observed many times. The chain carries TRBV20-1 and TRBJ1-5, with TRBD1 matching 8 bases. Trimming removed 6 bases from V and 1 base from J; junction bases left unmatched: 14. CDR1 DFQATT and CDR2 SNEGSKA come from the germline V gene (reference sequence). The CDR3 is 17 amino acids. The CDR3 DNA reads TGCAGTGCCCCCATCTTAGGCAGGGGGCTAAGCAATCAGCCCCAGCATTTT. Its translation: CSAPILGRGLSNQPQHF.

This rearrangement joins TRBV7-2 to TRBJ2-7, with D unresolved. This CDR3 comprises 12 residues. The V end lost 0 bases, the J end lost 12 bases, and 12 bases lay between the germline ends. CDR1 is SGHTA and CDR2 is FQGNSA in the germline V gene. The CDR3 sequence is CASSLARTALYF. DNA for the CDR3: TGTGCCAGCAGCTTAGCGAGGACGGCTTTGTACTTC.

This clonotype was detected only once. J is TRBJ1-6 and V is TRBV10-3; weak D call: TRBD1 (5 bases). V was shortened by 8 bases and J by 6 bases, with 11 bases between the two germline ends. The CDR3 consists of 13 residues. CDR1 ENHRY and CDR2 SYGVKD come from the germline V gene. CDR3 sequence (DNA): TGTGCCATCGGGCAGGGTTTTAATTCACCCCTCCACTTT. This translates into CAIGQGFNSPLHF.

This clonotype was seen at least ten times. The V gene is TRBV6-1, the J gene TRBJ1-2; D call uncertain. This CDR3 spans 14 amino acids. Deletions cut 5 bases from V and 0 bases from J, with 10 bases between. Germline V gene data show CDR1 as MNHNS and CDR2 as SASEGT. The CDR3 bases are TGTGCCAGCAGTCAATTCGACACTAACTATGGCTACACCTTC. It specifies CASSQFDTNYGYTF.

This clonotype came up many times. The chain employs TRBV6-1 and TRBJ2-2; the D is unclear. CDR1 and CDR2 from the germline V gene are MNHNS and SASEGT. This CDR3 has 14 residues. The germline V and J ends were trimmed by 11 bases and 7 bases, with 20 bases remaining between them. The CDR3 nucleotides read TGTGCCGGCAACTCCGGGCCGCCGGGCGGGGAGCTGTTTTTT. Protein: CAGNSGPPGGELFF.

The V and J genes are TRBV12-3 or TRBV12-4 and TRBJ2-5; 13 positions match TRBD2. This CDR3 is 16 amino acids long. The ends lost 3 bases at V and 6 bases at J; junction bases unmatched: 7. CDR3 loop: CASSLWTSGSAQTQYF. In nucleotides, the CDR3 is TGTGCCAGCAGTTTGTGGACTAGCGGGAGCGCGCAGACCCAGTACTTC.

This clonotype was observed many times. This chain links TRBV6-2 or TRBV6-3 with TRBJ1-5; possibly TRBD1 for D (5 bases). CDR3 length equals 13 residues. Germline V CDR1 and CDR2: MNHEY, SVGEGT. Trimming left V 8 bases short and J 4 bases short, with 12 bases between. The CDR3 sequence is CASGPGLNQPQHF. The CDR3 nucleotides read TGTGCCAGCGGACCGGGGCTAAATCAGCCCCAGCATTTT.

This clonotype was seen many times. The chain employs TRBV7-9 and TRBJ2-4; 8 positions agree with TRBD2. The CDR3 contains 15 residues. Germline V gene data show CDR1 as SEHNR and CDR2 as FQNEAQ (reference sequence). After removal of 5 bases from V and 8 bases from J, the junction contained 11 bases not matched to a gene. This chain's CDR3 is CASSPSGGLGYIQYF. In DNA, the CDR3 is TGTGCCAGCAGCCCCTCGGGGGGGTTGGGGTACATTCAGTACTTC.

This clonotype was found many times. J is TRBJ2-2 and V is TRBV6-5, with D possibly being TRBD1 (6 bases). V shed 0 bases and J shed 7 bases, with 12 bases lying between them. There are 15 residues in the CDR3. The germline gives CDR1 MNHEY, CDR2 SVGAGI. The CDR3 spells CASSYSAGVGGELFF. CDR3 bases: TGTGCCAGCAGTTACTCGGCAGGGGTGGGCGGGGAGCTGTTTTTT.

This clonotype came up once. CDR3 coding DNA: TGTGCCAGCAGTGACACGGACAGGGTGGGGAAGACCCAGTACTTC. Translating it yields CASSDTDRVGKTQYF. V is TRBV6-1 and J is TRBJ2-5, with 8 bases aligning to TRBD1. CDR3 length: 15 residues. Looked up from germline, CDR1 is MNHNS and CDR2 is SASEGT. V lost 3 bases and J lost 6; bases outside the gene matches: 9.

J is TRBJ2-7 and V is TRBV7-9, with 8 bases fitting TRBD2. Germline values: CDR1 SEHNR, CDR2 FQNEAQ (reference sequence). CDR3 length: 14 amino acids. Losses at the gene ends were 5 bases for V and 6 bases for J; bases not matched to a gene: 9. As DNA, the CDR3 is TGTGCCAGCAGCATAACGGGACTAGGGGGCGAGCAGTACTTC. As protein: CASSITGLGGEQYF.

In its sample, this clonotype was seen many times. Here the CDR3 DNA reads TGTGCCAGCAGCTTCCGGGACAGGACCCTCTACGAGCAGTACTTC. Translated: CASSFRDRTLYEQYF. V gene TRBV5-6 combines with J gene TRBJ2-7, with 8 bases matching TRBD1. CDR1 and CDR2 (germline): SGHDT, YYEEEE. The CDR3 totals 15 residues. V lost 2 bases to trimming and J lost 3 bases; unmatched junction nucleotides: 7.

The count of this clonotype is one. The chain is built from TRBV27 and TRBJ2-7; D not certain. Trimming removed 9 bases at V and 2 bases at J, with 17 bases between. The CDR3 consists of 14 residues. From germline, CDR1 is MNHEY and CDR2 SMNVEV (reference sequence). The CDR3 sequence: CASPRGDEAYEQYF. The CDR3 DNA follows: TGTGCCAGTCCACGTGGGGATGAGGCCTACGAGCAGTACTTC.

The CDR3 nucleotides read TGTGCCAGCAGCACCCGGACAGGGGCAGACACCGGGGAGCTGTTTTTT. It translates to CASSTRTGADTGELFF. V is TRBV11-2 and J is TRBJ2-2; 9 bases agree with TRBD1. V lost 5 bases, J lost 3 bases, and 7 bases stayed unmatched. CDR3 length equals 16 residues. Germline loops: CDR1 SGHAT, CDR2 FQNNGV.

This chain uses TRBV30 with TRBJ2-7, with 8 bases matching TRBD2. Germline CDR1 and CDR2: GTSNPN and SVGIG (reference sequence). V was clipped by 0 bases and J by 1 base; unmatched bases: 2. The length of the CDR3 is 14 residues. CDR3 protein: CAWSVGGASYEQYF. In nucleotides, the CDR3 is TGTGCCTGGAGTGTCGGGGGGGCATCCTACGAGCAGTACTTC.

This clonotype was detected ten times or more. CDR3 sequence (DNA): TGTGCCAGCAGCACGACAGGGGTCGAGACCCAGTACTTC. Protein sequence: CASSTTGVETQYF. This chain links TRBV6-1 with TRBJ2-5; TRBD1 aligns across 8 bases. After removal of 6 bases from V and 5 bases from J, the junction contained 5 bases not matched to a gene. The CDR3 covers 13 residues. Germline loops: CDR1 MNHNS, CDR2 SASEGT.

The V call is TRBV12-3 or TRBV12-4, the J call TRBJ2-7, with 13 bases fitting TRBD2. The CDR3 is 15 residues long. V lost 5 bases to trimming and J lost 5 bases; unmatched junction nucleotides: 6. CDR3 in amino acids: CASSRTSGRRDEQYF. Here the CDR3 DNA reads TGTGCCAGCAGTAGGACTAGCGGGAGACGGGACGAGCAGTACTTC.

The CDR3 is CASSLGGLPTQETQYF. The DNA for the CDR3 is TGTGCCAGCAGCTTGGGGGGACTGCCAACCCAAGAGACCCAGTACTTC. The chain joins TRBV11-2 to TRBJ2-5; possibly TRBD2 for D (6 bases). Trimming took 3 bases from V and 1 from J, leaving 15 bases between them. This CDR3 is 16 amino acids long. In germline, CDR1 is SGHAT, CDR2 FQNNGV. Full variable domain (remainder filled in from reference TRBV11-2 and TRBJ2-5): EAGVAQSPRYKIIEKRQSVAFWCNPISGHATLYWYQQILGQGPKLLIQFQNNGVVDDSQLPKDRFSAERLKGVDSTLKIQPAKLEDSAVYLCASSLGGLPTQETQYFGPGTRLLVL.

This clonotype was found many times. The J gene is TRBJ1-5, the V gene TRBV6-5, with D possibly being TRBD1 (6 bases). The germline CDR1 and CDR2 sequences are MNHEY and SVGAGI. V lost 5 bases and J 0 bases, leaving 11 bases between the germline ends. The length of the CDR3 is 15 residues. In DNA, the CDR3 is TGTGCCAGCAGTCCTAGCAGGGGTAGCAATCAGCCCCAGCATTTT. As protein: CASSPSRGSNQPQHF.

In this sample, this clonotype turned up many times. The CDR3 nucleotides are TGTGCCAGCAGAAAAACAGGGGGCATTGGTGAAGCTTTCTTT. This codes for CASRKTGGIGEAFF. V gene TRBV6-2 or TRBV6-3 combines with J gene TRBJ1-1; 9 nucleotides match TRBD1. The V gene end was trimmed by 6 bases and the J gene end by 7 bases; junction bases not matched to a gene: 9. In germline, CDR1 is MNHEY, CDR2 SVGEGT. The CDR3 consists of 14 residues.

This clonotype was observed many times. A read error may account for a junction end that differs from germline. This chain connects TRBV7-2 to TRBJ2-5; 9 nucleotides agree with TRBD1. CDR1 and CDR2 (germline): SGHTA, FQGNSA. The CDR3 contains 15 residues. The CDR3 spells CASSGGQGSGETQHF. The CDR3 nucleotides are TGTGCCAGCAGCGGCGGACAGGGGAGTGGAGAGACCCAGCACTTC.

This clonotype was observed at least ten times. The chain has TRBV18 and TRBJ1-1; D remains ambiguous. Trimming pared 4 bases from V and 0 bases from J, leaving 9 bases between. The CDR3 spans 14 residues. CDR1 KGHSH and CDR2 LQKENI come from the germline V gene. The chain's CDR3 is CASSQAKMNTEAFF. In DNA, the CDR3 is TGTGCCAGCTCACAGGCCAAAATGAACACTGAAGCTTTCTTT.

This clonotype occurred once. The chain has TRBV12-3 or TRBV12-4 and TRBJ1-1, with D tentatively TRBD1 (5 bases). V was clipped by 2 bases and J by 2 bases, with 12 bases between them. CDR3 length: 15 amino acids. CDR3 sequence reads: CASSLLAGLNTEAFF. The CDR3 DNA follows: TGTGCCAGCAGTTTACTCGCGGGGCTCAACACTGAAGCTTTCTTT.